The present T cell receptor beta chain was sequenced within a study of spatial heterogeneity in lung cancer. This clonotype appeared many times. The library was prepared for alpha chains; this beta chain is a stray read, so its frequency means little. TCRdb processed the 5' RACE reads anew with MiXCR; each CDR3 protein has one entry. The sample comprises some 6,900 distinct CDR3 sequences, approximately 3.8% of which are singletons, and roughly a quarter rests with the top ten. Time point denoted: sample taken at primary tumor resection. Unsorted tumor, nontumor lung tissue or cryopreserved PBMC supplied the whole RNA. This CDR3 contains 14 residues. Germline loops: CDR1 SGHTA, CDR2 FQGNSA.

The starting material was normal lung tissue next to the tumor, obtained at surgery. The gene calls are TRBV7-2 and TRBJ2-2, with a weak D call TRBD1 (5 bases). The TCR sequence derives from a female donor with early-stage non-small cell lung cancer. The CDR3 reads CATKQESNTGELFF. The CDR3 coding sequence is TGTGCTACCAAACAGGAGTCGAACACCGGGGAGCTGTTTTTT. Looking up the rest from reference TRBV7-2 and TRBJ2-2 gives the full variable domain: GAGVSQSPSNKVTEKGKDVELRCDPISGHTALYWYRQSLGQGLEFLIYFQGNSAPDKSGLPSDRFSAERTGGSVSTLTIQRTQQEDSAVYLCATKQESNTGELFFGEGSRLTVL.